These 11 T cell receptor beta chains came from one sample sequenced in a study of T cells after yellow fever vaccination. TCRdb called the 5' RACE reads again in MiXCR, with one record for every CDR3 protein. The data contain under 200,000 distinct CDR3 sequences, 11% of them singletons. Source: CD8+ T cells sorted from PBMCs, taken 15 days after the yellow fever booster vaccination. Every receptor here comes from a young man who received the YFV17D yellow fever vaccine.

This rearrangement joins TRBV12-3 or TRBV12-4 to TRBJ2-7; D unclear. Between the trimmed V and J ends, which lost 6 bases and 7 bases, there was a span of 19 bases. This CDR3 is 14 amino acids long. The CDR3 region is CASSLGRLTIEQYF. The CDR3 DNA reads TGTGCCAGCAGCCTTGGACGGCTTACCATTGAGCAGTACTTC.

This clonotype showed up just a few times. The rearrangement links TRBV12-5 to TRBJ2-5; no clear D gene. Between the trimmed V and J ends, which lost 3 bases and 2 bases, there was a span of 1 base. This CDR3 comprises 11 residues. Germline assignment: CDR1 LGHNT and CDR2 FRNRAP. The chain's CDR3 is CASGFQETQYF. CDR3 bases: TGTGCTAGTGGTTTTCAAGAGACCCAGTACTTC.

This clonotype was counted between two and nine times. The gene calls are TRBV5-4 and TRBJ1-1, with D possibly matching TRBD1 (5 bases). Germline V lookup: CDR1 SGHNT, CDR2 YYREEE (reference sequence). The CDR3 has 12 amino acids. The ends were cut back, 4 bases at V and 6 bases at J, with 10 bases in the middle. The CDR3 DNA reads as TGTGCCAGCAGCGGGGGGAGCCCTGAAGCTTTCTTT. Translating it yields CASSGGSPEAFF.

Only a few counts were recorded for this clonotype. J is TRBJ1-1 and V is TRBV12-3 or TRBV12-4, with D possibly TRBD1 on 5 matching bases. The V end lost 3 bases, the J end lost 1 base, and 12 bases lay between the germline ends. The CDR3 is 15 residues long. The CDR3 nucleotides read TGTGCCAGCAGTTTTCTGGGACGGCCGAACACTGAAGCTTTCTTT. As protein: CASSFLGRPNTEAFF.

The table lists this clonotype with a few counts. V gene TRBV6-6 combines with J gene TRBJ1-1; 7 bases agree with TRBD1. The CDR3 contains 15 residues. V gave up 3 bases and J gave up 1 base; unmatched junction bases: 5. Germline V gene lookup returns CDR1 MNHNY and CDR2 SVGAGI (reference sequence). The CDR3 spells CASSYQTGRNTEAFF. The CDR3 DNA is TGTGCCAGCAGTTATCAGACAGGGCGGAACACTGAAGCTTTCTTT.

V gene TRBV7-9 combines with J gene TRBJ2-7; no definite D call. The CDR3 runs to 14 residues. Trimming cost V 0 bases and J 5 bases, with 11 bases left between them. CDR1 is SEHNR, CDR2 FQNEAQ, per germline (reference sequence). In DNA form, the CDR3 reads TGTGCCAGCAGCTTAGCCGGGTTGTCCGACGAGCAGTACTTC. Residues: CASSLAGLSDEQYF.

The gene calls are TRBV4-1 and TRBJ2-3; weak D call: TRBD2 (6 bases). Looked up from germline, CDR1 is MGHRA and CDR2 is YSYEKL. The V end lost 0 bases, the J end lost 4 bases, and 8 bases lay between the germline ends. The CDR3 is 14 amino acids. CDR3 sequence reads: CASSQELAADTQYF. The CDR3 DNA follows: TGCGCCAGCAGCCAAGAGTTAGCGGCAGATACGCAGTATTTT.

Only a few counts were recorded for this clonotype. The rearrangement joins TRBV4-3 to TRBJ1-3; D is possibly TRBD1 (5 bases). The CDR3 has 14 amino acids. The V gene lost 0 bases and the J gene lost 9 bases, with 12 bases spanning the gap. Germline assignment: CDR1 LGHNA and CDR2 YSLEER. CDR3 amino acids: CASSQDRLGATIYF. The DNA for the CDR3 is TGCGCCAGCAGCCAAGATAGGCTCGGGGCCACCATATATTTT.

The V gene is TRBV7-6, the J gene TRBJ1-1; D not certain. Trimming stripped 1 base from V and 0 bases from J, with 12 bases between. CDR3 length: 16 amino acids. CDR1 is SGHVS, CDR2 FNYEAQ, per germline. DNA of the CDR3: TGTGCCAGCAGCTTAGGGCAGGAGTCGATGAACACTGAAGCTTTCTTT. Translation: CASSLGQESMNTEAFF.

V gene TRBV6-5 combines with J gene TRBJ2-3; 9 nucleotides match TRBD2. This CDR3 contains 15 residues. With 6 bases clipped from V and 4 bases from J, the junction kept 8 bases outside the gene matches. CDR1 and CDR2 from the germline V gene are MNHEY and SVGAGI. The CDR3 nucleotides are TGTGCCAGCAGCCGACTAGCGGCGGCGCCAGATACGCAGTATTTT. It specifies CASSRLAAAPDTQYF.

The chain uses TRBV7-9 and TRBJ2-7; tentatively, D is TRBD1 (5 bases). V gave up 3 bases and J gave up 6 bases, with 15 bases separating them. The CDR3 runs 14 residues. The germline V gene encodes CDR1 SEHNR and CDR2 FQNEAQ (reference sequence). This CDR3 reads CASSFASGIPEQYV. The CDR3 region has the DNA TGTGCCAGCAGCTTCGCATCAGGGATTCCCGAGCAGTACGTC.